This is a list of T cell receptor beta chains from one sample in a study of T cell responses to AZD1222 COVID-19 vaccine. Sequenced by immunoSEQ multiplex PCR; TCRdb stores in-frame clones only, minus some. The table shows 140,000 to 150,000 clones, with about 90% occurring only once. Sequences were derived from peripheral blood, sampled 28 days after the second AZD1222 dose. These receptors all stem from an adult who received the AZD1222 COVID-19 vaccine. CDR3s leave out the opening cysteine and the closing phenylalanine or tryptophan. Fields, in order: CDR3 protein, V gene, J gene.

CDR3: ASSPPAAGDTIY
V: TRBV18
J: TRBJ1-3

CDR3: ASSLTVWSTDTQY
V: TRBV7-9
J: TRBJ2-3

CDR3: ASSPRQENNYGYT
V: TRBV27
J: TRBJ1-2

CDR3: ASSPRDGNTEAF
V: TRBV18
J: TRBJ1-1

CDR3: ASSLNTGELF
V: TRBV6-2/TRBV6-3
J: TRBJ2-2

CDR3: ASSSEASGANVLT
V: TRBV27
J: TRBJ2-6

CDR3: SVVTSVGGSEQY
V: TRBV29-1
J: TRBJ2-7

CDR3: ATSDPRASGRASEQY
V: TRBV24-1
J: TRBJ2-7

CDR3: ASRRGDGSYT
V: TRBV19
J: TRBJ1-2

CDR3: AISGTTGPGYGYT
V: TRBV10-3
J: TRBJ1-2

CDR3: ASSQDSQSTDTQY
V: TRBV4-1
J: TRBJ2-3

CDR3: ASSQDPSAGGLSSYNEQF
V: TRBV4-3
J: TRBJ2-1

CDR3: ASSKGVSGRREQY
V: TRBV21-1
J: TRBJ2-7

CDR3: ASSPGVNTEAF
V: TRBV18
J: TRBJ1-1

CDR3: ASSLGSFDEKLF
V: TRBV5-5
J: TRBJ1-4

CDR3: ASSPRAPVSYEQY
V: TRBV11-2
J: TRBJ2-7

CDR3: ASSPDLGQPQH
V: TRBV19
J: TRBJ1-5

CDR3: ASSQKTSGSGYEQY
V: TRBV4-3
J: TRBJ2-7

CDR3: ASSEVTGEKLF
V: TRBV5-6
J: TRBJ1-4

CDR3: ASSWGGSNQPQH
V: TRBV19
J: TRBJ1-5

CDR3: ASSPRGSTEAF
V: TRBV3-1/TRBV3-2
J: TRBJ1-1

CDR3: ASSRSGRAYTGELF
V: TRBV11-1
J: TRBJ2-2

CDR3: ASSPSQGIHPIY
V: TRBV18
J: TRBJ1-3

CDR3: ASSPGQGPHNEQF
V: TRBV18
J: TRBJ2-1

CDR3: ASSPDRASYNEQF
V: TRBV18
J: TRBJ2-1

CDR3: ASSLDGQGGSPLH
V: TRBV11-3
J: TRBJ1-6

CDR3: ASSIQPGARYEQY
V: TRBV6-2/TRBV6-3
J: TRBJ2-7

CDR3: ASSVQGTNEKLF
V: TRBV9
J: TRBJ1-4

CDR3: ASSERWDYEQY
V: TRBV2
J: TRBJ2-7

CDR3: ASSFQHLGTEAF
V: TRBV7-2
J: TRBJ1-1

CDR3: ASSPLRLLRTAGNEQY
V: TRBV3-1/TRBV3-2
J: TRBJ2-7

CDR3: ASSLWQGTNTGELF
V: TRBV28
J: TRBJ2-2

CDR3: ASTNMNTEAF
V: TRBV11-2
J: TRBJ1-1

CDR3: ASTAGGLDWY
V: TRBV25-1
J: TRBJ2-4

CDR3: ASSPLATNEKLF
V: TRBV5-6
J: TRBJ1-4

CDR3: ASSLGVEAF
V: TRBV25-1
J: TRBJ1-1

CDR3: ASFYLTSLYSNQPQH
V: TRBV6-2/TRBV6-3
J: TRBJ1-5

CDR3: SVEGTGGLGDGTQY
V: TRBV29-1
J: TRBJ2-3

CDR3: ATSGNSGGGTQY
V: TRBV24-1
J: TRBJ2-3

CDR3: SVTHGARLEAF
V: TRBV29-1
J: TRBJ1-1

CDR3: AWSRQGRYGYT
V: TRBV30
J: TRBJ1-2

CDR3: ASSLAADSYEQY
V: TRBV7-2
J: TRBJ2-7

CDR3: ASSPDGLSNEKLF
V: TRBV5-1
J: TRBJ1-4

CDR3: ATSQDWMITYEQY
V: TRBV28
J: TRBJ2-7

CDR3: ASSPRLADTGELF
V: TRBV3-1/TRBV3-2
J: TRBJ2-2

CDR3: AWNRLILYNEQF
V: TRBV30
J: TRBJ2-1

CDR3: ASSYGGKQY
V: TRBV6-2/TRBV6-3
J: TRBJ2-7

CDR3: AWSVLGTSVETQY
V: TRBV30
J: TRBJ2-5

CDR3: ATSRALTGTSGSGTQY
V: TRBV15
J: TRBJ2-5

CDR3: ASSQDHEDTEAF
V: TRBV3-1/TRBV3-2
J: TRBJ1-1

CDR3: ASSYGTSGRAVTDTQY
V: TRBV9
J: TRBJ2-3

CDR3: AISKDRQYNEQF
V: TRBV10-3
J: TRBJ2-1

CDR3: ASSPSTTQY
V: TRBV3-1/TRBV3-2
J: TRBJ2-5

CDR3: ASSFTSGSGDEQY
V: TRBV7-6
J: TRBJ2-7

CDR3: AIGAQTVDGYT
V: TRBV10-3
J: TRBJ1-2